This TCR beta chain originates from a study of technical replicates of blood from several donors. Generated by immunoSEQ multiplex PCR, the TCRdb table keeps only in-frame clones and is missing some. The sample has more than 65,000 clones; around 94% are singletons. The CDR3 extends over 17 amino acids. The trim removed 0 bases at V and 4 bases at J, leaving 8 bases unmatched. Germline V gene lookup returns CDR1 LNHNV and CDR2 YYDKDF (reference sequence). The sequenced sample was T cells isolated from PBMCs. The rearrangement uses TRBV15 and TRBJ2-1; 8 bases are a match to TRBD2. The clonotype originates from a human donor in good health. For the CDR3, the DNA is TGTGCCACCAGCAGAGATCCGGCGGGGGGCGAATACAATGAGCAGTTCTTC. Its protein product is CATSRDPAGGEYNEQFF.